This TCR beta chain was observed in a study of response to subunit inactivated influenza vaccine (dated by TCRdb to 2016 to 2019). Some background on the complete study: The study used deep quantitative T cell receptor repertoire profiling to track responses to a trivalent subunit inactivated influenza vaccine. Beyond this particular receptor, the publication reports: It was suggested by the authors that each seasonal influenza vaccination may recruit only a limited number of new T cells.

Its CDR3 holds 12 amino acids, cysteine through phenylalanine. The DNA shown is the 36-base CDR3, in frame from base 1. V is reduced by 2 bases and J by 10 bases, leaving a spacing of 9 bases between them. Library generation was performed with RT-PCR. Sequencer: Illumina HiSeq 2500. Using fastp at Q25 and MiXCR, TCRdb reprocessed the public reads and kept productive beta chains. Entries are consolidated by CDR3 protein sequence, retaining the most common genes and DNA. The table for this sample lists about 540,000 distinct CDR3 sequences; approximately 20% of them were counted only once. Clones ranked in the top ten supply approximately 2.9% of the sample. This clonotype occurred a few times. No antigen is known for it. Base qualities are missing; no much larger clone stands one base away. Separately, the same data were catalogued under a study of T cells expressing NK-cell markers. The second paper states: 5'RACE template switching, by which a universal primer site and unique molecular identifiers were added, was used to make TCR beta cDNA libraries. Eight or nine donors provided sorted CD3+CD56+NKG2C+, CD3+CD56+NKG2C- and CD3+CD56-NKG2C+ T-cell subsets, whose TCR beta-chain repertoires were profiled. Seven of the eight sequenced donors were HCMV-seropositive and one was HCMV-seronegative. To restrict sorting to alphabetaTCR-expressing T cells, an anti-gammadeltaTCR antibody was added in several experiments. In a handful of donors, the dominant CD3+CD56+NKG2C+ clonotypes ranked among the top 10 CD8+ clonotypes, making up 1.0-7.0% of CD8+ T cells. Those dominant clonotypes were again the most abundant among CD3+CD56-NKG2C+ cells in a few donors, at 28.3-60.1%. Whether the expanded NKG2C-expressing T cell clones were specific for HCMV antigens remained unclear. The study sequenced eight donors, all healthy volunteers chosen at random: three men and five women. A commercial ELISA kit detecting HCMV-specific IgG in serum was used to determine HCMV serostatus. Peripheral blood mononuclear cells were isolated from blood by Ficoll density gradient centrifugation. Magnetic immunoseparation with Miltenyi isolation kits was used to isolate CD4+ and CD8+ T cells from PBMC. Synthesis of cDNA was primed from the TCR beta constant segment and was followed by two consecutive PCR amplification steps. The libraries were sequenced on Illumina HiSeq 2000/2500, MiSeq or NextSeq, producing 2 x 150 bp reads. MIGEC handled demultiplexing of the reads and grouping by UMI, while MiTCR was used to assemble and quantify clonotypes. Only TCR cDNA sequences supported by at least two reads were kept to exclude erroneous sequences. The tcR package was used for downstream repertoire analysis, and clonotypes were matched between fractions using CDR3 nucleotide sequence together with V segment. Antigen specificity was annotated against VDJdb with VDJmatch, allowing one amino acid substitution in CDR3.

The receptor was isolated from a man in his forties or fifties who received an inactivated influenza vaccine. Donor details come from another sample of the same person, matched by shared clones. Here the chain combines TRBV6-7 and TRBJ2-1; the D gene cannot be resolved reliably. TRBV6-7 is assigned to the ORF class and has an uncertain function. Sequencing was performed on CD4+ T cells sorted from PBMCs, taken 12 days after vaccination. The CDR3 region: CASSYPEVEQFF. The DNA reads TGTGCCAGCAGTTACCCTGAGGTAGAGCAGTTCTTC.